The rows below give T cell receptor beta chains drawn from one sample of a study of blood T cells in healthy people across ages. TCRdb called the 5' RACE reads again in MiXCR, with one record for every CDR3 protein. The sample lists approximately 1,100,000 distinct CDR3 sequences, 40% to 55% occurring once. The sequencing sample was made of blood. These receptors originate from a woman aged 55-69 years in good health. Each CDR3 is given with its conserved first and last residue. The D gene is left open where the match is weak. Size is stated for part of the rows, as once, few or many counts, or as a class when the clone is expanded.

CDR3aa: CASSYRESQMRETQYF; CDR3nt: TGTGCCAGCAGCTATAGGGAGAGCCAGATGAGAGAGACCCAGTACTTC; d_gene: .; j_gene: TRBJ2-5; v_gene: TRBV11-1; abundance: .
CDR3aa: CATSGGLASGGNEQFF; CDR3nt: TGTGCCACCAGTGGTGGACTAGCGTCCGGAGGGAATGAGCAGTTCTTC; d_gene: TRBD2; j_gene: TRBJ2-1; v_gene: TRBV24-1; abundance: few
CDR3aa: CASSLAPNRDQETQYF; CDR3nt: TGTGCCAGCAGCTTAGCCCCAAATCGGGACCAAGAGACCCAGTACTTC; d_gene: .; j_gene: TRBJ2-5; v_gene: TRBV11-3; abundance: once
CDR3aa: CASAPNTYEQYF; CDR3nt: TGTGCCAGCGCACCTAATACCTACGAGCAGTACTTC; d_gene: .; j_gene: TRBJ2-7; v_gene: TRBV18; abundance: .
CDR3aa: CSVEGTYPDSYNEQYF; CDR3nt: TGCAGCGTTGAAGGAACCTACCCGGACTCCTACAATGAGCAGTACTTC; d_gene: .; j_gene: TRBJ2-7; v_gene: TRBV29-1; abundance: .
CDR3aa: CSARSSESSYNEQFF; CDR3nt: TGCAGTGCTAGATCGAGCGAGAGCTCCTACAATGAGCAGTTCTTC; d_gene: .; j_gene: TRBJ2-1; v_gene: TRBV20-1; abundance: once
CDR3aa: CASSLTEGSGANVLTF; CDR3nt: TGTGCCAGCAGTTTAACCGAGGGCTCTGGGGCCAACGTCCTGACTTTC; d_gene: .; j_gene: TRBJ2-6; v_gene: TRBV28; abundance: .
CDR3aa: CGVERAGGVEQYF; CDR3nt: TGCGGCGTTGAACGGGCAGGGGGCGTCGAGCAGTACTTC; d_gene: TRBD1; j_gene: TRBJ2-7; v_gene: TRBV29-1; abundance: .
CDR3aa: CATLAGGGIQYF; CDR3nt: TGTGCCACCCTAGCAGGGGGAGGCATTCAGTACTTC; d_gene: .; j_gene: TRBJ2-4; v_gene: TRBV28; abundance: few
CDR3aa: CASSIAGGAGASYNEQFF; CDR3nt: TGTGCCAGTAGTATAGCCGGCGGGGCGGGAGCCTCCTACAATGAGCAGTTCTTC; d_gene: TRBD2; j_gene: TRBJ2-1; v_gene: TRBV19; abundance: once
CDR3aa: CSAIGQSSYEQYF; CDR3nt: TGCAGTGCTATCGGACAGAGCTCCTACGAGCAGTACTTC; d_gene: .; j_gene: TRBJ2-7; v_gene: TRBV20-1; abundance: many
CDR3aa: CASSQGEANSPLHF; CDR3nt: TGTGCCAGCAGCCAAGGGGAAGCTAATTCACCCCTCCACTTT; d_gene: .; j_gene: TRBJ1-6; v_gene: TRBV3-1; abundance: .
CDR3aa: CASNQGAPGANVLTF; CDR3nt: TGTGCCAGCAATCAGGGGGCGCCTGGGGCCAACGTCCTGACTTTC; d_gene: TRBD1; j_gene: TRBJ2-6; v_gene: TRBV28; abundance: few
CDR3aa: CASSLVAPWRNSNQPQHF; CDR3nt: TGTGCCAGCAGCTTAGTAGCCCCGTGGAGGAATAGCAATCAGCCCCAGCATTTT; d_gene: .; j_gene: TRBJ1-5; v_gene: TRBV7-2; abundance: .
CDR3aa: CATSSTGLGEETQYF; CDR3nt: TGTGCCACCAGCTCGACAGGGTTGGGGGAAGAGACCCAGTACTTC; d_gene: TRBD1; j_gene: TRBJ2-5; v_gene: TRBV15; abundance: few
CDR3aa: CSARVYGSVTDTQYF; CDR3nt: TGCAGTGCTAGAGTCTACGGGAGTGTCACAGATACGCAGTATTTT; d_gene: .; j_gene: TRBJ2-3; v_gene: TRBV20-1; abundance: few
CDR3aa: CASSQSPANNEQFF; CDR3nt: TGTGCCAGCAGCCAATCCCCGGCTAACAATGAGCAGTTCTTC; d_gene: .; j_gene: TRBJ2-1; v_gene: TRBV4-2; abundance: .
CDR3aa: CSVGETGGRLREQYF; CDR3nt: TGCAGCGTTGGGGAGACGGGGGGTCGTTTACGTGAGCAGTACTTC; d_gene: TRBD2; j_gene: TRBJ2-7; v_gene: TRBV29-1; abundance: few
CDR3aa: CSANPGDRIKGTQYF; CDR3nt: TGCAGTGCTAACCCCGGCGACCGGATTAAGGGTACGCAGTATTTT; d_gene: .; j_gene: TRBJ2-3; v_gene: TRBV20-1; abundance: few
CDR3aa: CASSQFGSPSAEQYF; CDR3nt: TGTGCCAGCAGCCAATTCGGGTCTCCCTCCGCCGAGCAGTACTTC; d_gene: .; j_gene: TRBJ2-7; v_gene: TRBV3-1; abundance: .
CDR3aa: CASSYSGAYNEQFF; CDR3nt: TGTGCCAGCAGTTACAGCGGGGCCTACAATGAGCAGTTCTTC; d_gene: TRBD2; j_gene: TRBJ2-1; v_gene: TRBV6-5; abundance: few
CDR3aa: CASSFPYSGQYF; CDR3nt: TGTGCCAGCAGCTTCCCTTATTCTGGGCAGTACTTC; d_gene: .; j_gene: TRBJ2-7; v_gene: TRBV7-2; abundance: few
CDR3aa: CASSWGEVGLNEQFF; CDR3nt: TGTGCCAGTAGTTGGGGAGAAGTGGGTCTTAATGAGCAGTTCTTC; d_gene: .; j_gene: TRBJ2-1; v_gene: TRBV19; abundance: .
CDR3aa: CARSLFRGLARAYNEQFF; CDR3nt: TGTGCCAGAAGCTTATTTCGGGGACTAGCGAGAGCTTACAATGAGCAGTTCTTC; d_gene: TRBD2; j_gene: TRBJ2-1; v_gene: TRBV7-9; abundance: .
CDR3aa: CASSLANPNEQFF; CDR3nt: TGTGCCAGCAGTTTAGCGAATCCCAATGAGCAGTTCTTC; d_gene: .; j_gene: TRBJ2-1; v_gene: TRBV12-3/TRBV12-4; abundance: few
CDR3aa: CAWSVRSSNNEQFF; CDR3nt: TGTGCCTGGAGTGTACGGTCTAGTAACAATGAGCAGTTCTTC; d_gene: .; j_gene: TRBJ2-1; v_gene: TRBV30; abundance: .
CDR3aa: CSAMAGAGTEQFF; CDR3nt: TGCAGTGCTATGGCGGGAGCGGGGACTGAGCAGTTCTTC; d_gene: TRBD2; j_gene: TRBJ2-1; v_gene: TRBV20-1; abundance: few
CDR3aa: CGARDLSGNEQFF; CDR3nt: TGCGGTGCTAGAGATCTCAGTGGCAATGAGCAGTTCTTC; d_gene: .; j_gene: TRBJ2-1; v_gene: TRBV20-1; abundance: .
CDR3aa: CASSSQAEQDEQYF; CDR3nt: TGTGCCAGCAGTTCCCAGGCAGAACAGGACGAGCAGTACTTC; d_gene: .; j_gene: TRBJ2-7; v_gene: TRBV27; abundance: few
CDR3aa: CVSSPPGNYGYTF; CDR3nt: TGTGTCAGCTCACCTCCGGGGAACTATGGCTACACCTTC; d_gene: .; j_gene: TRBJ1-2; v_gene: TRBV18; abundance: .
CDR3aa: CASSDRISSYEQYF; CDR3nt: TGTGCCAGCAGCGACAGAATTAGCTCCTACGAGCAGTACTTC; d_gene: .; j_gene: TRBJ2-7; v_gene: TRBV6-5; abundance: few
CDR3aa: CSVEKRGRRGDTGELFF; CDR3nt: TGCAGCGTTGAAAAACGTGGAAGAAGGGGAGACACCGGGGAGCTGTTTTTT; d_gene: .; j_gene: TRBJ2-2; v_gene: TRBV29-1; abundance: .
CDR3aa: CASSLSRVSRWAYEQYF; CDR3nt: TGTGCCAGCAGTTTATCTCGGGTCTCTAGGTGGGCCTACGAGCAGTACTTC; d_gene: .; j_gene: TRBJ2-7; v_gene: TRBV27; abundance: .
CDR3aa: CASSEWPRKPRGQETQYF; CDR3nt: TGCGCCAGCAGTGAGTGGCCCCGGAAGCCTAGGGGGCAAGAGACCCAGTACTTC; d_gene: .; j_gene: TRBJ2-5; v_gene: TRBV10-1; abundance: .
CDR3aa: CSARIPGVAGELFF; CDR3nt: TGCAGTGCTAGAATACCTGGTGTAGCCGGGGAGCTGTTTTTT; d_gene: .; j_gene: TRBJ2-2; v_gene: TRBV20-1; abundance: .
CDR3aa: CASSSRQGSLNEQFF; CDR3nt: TGTGCCAGCAGCTCCCGTCAGGGGTCCCTCAATGAGCAGTTCTTC; d_gene: .; j_gene: TRBJ2-1; v_gene: TRBV7-3; abundance: .
CDR3aa: CSARRQGGDEQFF; CDR3nt: TGCAGTGCTAGAAGACAGGGAGGGGATGAGCAGTTCTTC; d_gene: .; j_gene: TRBJ2-1; v_gene: TRBV20-1; abundance: .
CDR3aa: CSADGRAGYGYTF; CDR3nt: TGCAGTGCGGACGGCCGCGCCGGCTATGGCTACACCTTC; d_gene: .; j_gene: TRBJ1-2; v_gene: TRBV20-1; abundance: .
CDR3aa: CASSGGQYHGYTF; CDR3nt: TGTGCCAGCAGCGGTGGACAGTACCATGGCTACACCTTC; d_gene: .; j_gene: TRBJ1-2; v_gene: TRBV25-1; abundance: .
CDR3aa: CASNNLGSQETQYF; CDR3nt: TGTGCCAGCAATAACCTTGGCAGCCAAGAGACCCAGTACTTC; d_gene: .; j_gene: TRBJ2-5; v_gene: TRBV2; abundance: .
CDR3aa: CAGHESGELFF; CDR3nt: TGTGCCGGCCATGAATCCGGGGAGCTGTTTTTT; d_gene: .; j_gene: TRBJ2-2; v_gene: TRBV6-5; abundance: .
CDR3aa: CASSVTTSGNQETQYF; CDR3nt: TGCGCCAGCAGTGTGACGACTAGCGGGAACCAAGAGACCCAGTACTTC; d_gene: TRBD2; j_gene: TRBJ2-5; v_gene: TRBV10-1; abundance: many
CDR3aa: CASSPQVEGVEQYF; CDR3nt: TGTGCCAGCAGTCCACAGGTGGAAGGAGTTGAGCAGTACTTC; d_gene: .; j_gene: TRBJ2-7; v_gene: TRBV27; abundance: once
CDR3aa: CASSFSGVASEQFF; CDR3nt: TGTGCCAGCAGTTTCTCAGGGGTAGCGAGTGAGCAGTTCTTC; d_gene: .; j_gene: TRBJ2-1; v_gene: TRBV27; abundance: once
CDR3aa: CSAKRASRGEQYF; CDR3nt: TGCAGTGCTAAACGAGCGTCTCGGGGCGAGCAGTACTTC; d_gene: .; j_gene: TRBJ2-7; v_gene: TRBV20-1; abundance: .
CDR3aa: CASSLSGTRFSYEQYF; CDR3nt: TGTGCCAGCAGCTTATCCGGGACAAGGTTCTCCTACGAGCAGTACTTC; d_gene: .; j_gene: TRBJ2-7; v_gene: TRBV7-9; abundance: .
CDR3aa: CASSLVGPRNEQFF; CDR3nt: TGCGCCAGCAGCTTGGTGGGCCCCAGAAATGAGCAGTTCTTC; d_gene: .; j_gene: TRBJ2-1; v_gene: TRBV5-1; abundance: .
CDR3aa: CASSSGTASSYGYTF; CDR3nt: TGTGCCAGCAGTTCTGGGACAGCTAGTAGCTATGGCTACACCTTC; d_gene: TRBD1; j_gene: TRBJ1-2; v_gene: TRBV28; abundance: few
CDR3aa: CASSLQGGGHYEQYF; CDR3nt: TGTGCCAGCAGCTTGCAGGGGGGCGGTCACTACGAGCAGTACTTC; d_gene: .; j_gene: TRBJ2-7; v_gene: TRBV5-5; abundance: .
CDR3aa: CASSYEGHTEAFF; CDR3nt: TGTGCCAGCAGTTACGAGGGACACACTGAAGCTTTCTTT; d_gene: .; j_gene: TRBJ1-1; v_gene: TRBV6-5; abundance: .
CDR3aa: CASSQVTGINYGYTF; CDR3nt: TGTGCCAGCAGCCAAGTGACAGGGATCAACTATGGCTACACCTTC; d_gene: TRBD1; j_gene: TRBJ1-2; v_gene: TRBV14; abundance: .
CDR3aa: CASSPRGLDNQPQHF; CDR3nt: TGTGCCAGCTCACCAAGGGGTTTGGACAATCAGCCCCAGCATTTT; d_gene: .; j_gene: TRBJ1-5; v_gene: TRBV18; abundance: once
CDR3aa: CASSEALWANYGYTF; CDR3nt: TGTGCCAGCAGTGAGGCGTTGTGGGCTAACTATGGCTACACCTTC; d_gene: .; j_gene: TRBJ1-2; v_gene: TRBV2; abundance: .
CDR3aa: CASSRASGPYNEQFF; CDR3nt: TGTGCCAGCAGCCGCGCGAGCGGGCCCTACAATGAGCAGTTCTTC; d_gene: .; j_gene: TRBJ2-1; v_gene: TRBV11-2; abundance: .
CDR3aa: CASNKAGFSGEQYF; CDR3nt: TGTGCCAGCAATAAAGCGGGATTTTCGGGCGAGCAGTACTTC; d_gene: TRBD2; j_gene: TRBJ2-7; v_gene: TRBV27; abundance: .
CDR3aa: CAISNTTGENQPQHF; CDR3nt: TGTGCCATCAGCAACACAACAGGGGAAAATCAGCCCCAGCATTTT; d_gene: TRBD1; j_gene: TRBJ1-5; v_gene: TRBV10-3; abundance: once
CDR3aa: CASSLARERSDTQYF; CDR3nt: TGCGCCAGCAGCTTGGCGCGGGAGAGGTCAGATACGCAGTATTTT; d_gene: TRBD2; j_gene: TRBJ2-3; v_gene: TRBV5-1; abundance: many